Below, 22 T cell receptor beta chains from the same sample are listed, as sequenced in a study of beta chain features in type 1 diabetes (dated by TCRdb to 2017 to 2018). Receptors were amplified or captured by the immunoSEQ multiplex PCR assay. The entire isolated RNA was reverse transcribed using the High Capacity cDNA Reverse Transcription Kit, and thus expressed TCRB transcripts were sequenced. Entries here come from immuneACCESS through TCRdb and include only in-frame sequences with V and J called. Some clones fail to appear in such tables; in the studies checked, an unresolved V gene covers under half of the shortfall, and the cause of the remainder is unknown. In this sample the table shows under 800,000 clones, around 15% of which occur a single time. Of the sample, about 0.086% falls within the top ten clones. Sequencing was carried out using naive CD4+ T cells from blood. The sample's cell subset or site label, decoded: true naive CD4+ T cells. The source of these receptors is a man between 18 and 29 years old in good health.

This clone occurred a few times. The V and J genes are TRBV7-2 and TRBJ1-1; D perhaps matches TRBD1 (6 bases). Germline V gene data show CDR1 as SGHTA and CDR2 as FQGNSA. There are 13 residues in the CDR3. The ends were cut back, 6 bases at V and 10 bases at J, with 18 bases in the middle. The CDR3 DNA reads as TGTGCCAGCAGTAGCCGGGACACGGATCGAGCTTTCTTT. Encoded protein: CASSSRDTDRAFF.

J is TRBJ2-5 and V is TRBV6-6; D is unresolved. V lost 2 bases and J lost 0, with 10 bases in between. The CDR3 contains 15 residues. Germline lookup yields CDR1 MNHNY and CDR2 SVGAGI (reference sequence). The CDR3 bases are TGTGCCAGCAGTTACGATATGGCGGACCAAGAGACCCAGTACTTC. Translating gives CASSYDMADQETQYF.

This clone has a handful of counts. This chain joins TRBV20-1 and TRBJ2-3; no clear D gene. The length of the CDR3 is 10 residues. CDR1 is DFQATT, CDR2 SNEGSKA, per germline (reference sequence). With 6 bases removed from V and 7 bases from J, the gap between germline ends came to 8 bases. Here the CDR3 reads CSAKGNTQYF. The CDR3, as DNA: TGCAGTGCGAAGGGAAATACGCAGTATTTT.

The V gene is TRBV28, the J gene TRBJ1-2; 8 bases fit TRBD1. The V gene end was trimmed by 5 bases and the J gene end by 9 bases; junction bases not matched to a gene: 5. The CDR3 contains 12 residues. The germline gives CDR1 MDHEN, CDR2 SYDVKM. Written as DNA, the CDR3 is TGTGCCAGCAGTCCCCGGACAGGGAGCTACACCTTC. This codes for CASSPRTGSYTF.

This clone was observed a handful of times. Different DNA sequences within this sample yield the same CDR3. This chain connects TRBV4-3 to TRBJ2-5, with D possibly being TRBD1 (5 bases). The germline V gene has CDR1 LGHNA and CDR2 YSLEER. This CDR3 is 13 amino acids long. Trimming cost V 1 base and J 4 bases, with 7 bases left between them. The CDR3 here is CASSQGGRETQYF. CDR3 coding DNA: TGCGCCAGCAGCCAAGGGGGCAGAGAGACCCAGTACTTC.

DNA of the CDR3: TGTGCCACCAGCAGGGGACTCTTAGCGGGCCGGGAGACCCAGTACTTC. Its protein is CATSRGLLAGRETQYF. The chain couples TRBV15 to TRBJ2-5, with 7 bases that match TRBD2. This CDR3 region has 16 residues. CDR1 and CDR2 (germline): LNHNV, YYDKDF (reference sequence). V lost 3 bases and J lost 5; bases outside the gene matches: 12.

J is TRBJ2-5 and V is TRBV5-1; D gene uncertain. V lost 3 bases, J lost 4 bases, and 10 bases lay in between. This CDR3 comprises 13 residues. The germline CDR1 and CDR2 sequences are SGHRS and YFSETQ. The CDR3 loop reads CASSWAGGETQYF. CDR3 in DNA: TGCGCCAGCAGCTGGGCCGGTGGAGAGACCCAGTACTTC.

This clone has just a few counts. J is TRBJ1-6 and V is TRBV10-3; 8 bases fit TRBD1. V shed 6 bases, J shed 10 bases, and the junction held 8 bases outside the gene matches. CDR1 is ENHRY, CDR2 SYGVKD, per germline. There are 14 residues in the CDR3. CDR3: CAIRETGGLSPLHF. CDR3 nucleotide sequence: TGTGCCATCAGGGAAACAGGGGGTTTGTCACCCCTCCACTTT.

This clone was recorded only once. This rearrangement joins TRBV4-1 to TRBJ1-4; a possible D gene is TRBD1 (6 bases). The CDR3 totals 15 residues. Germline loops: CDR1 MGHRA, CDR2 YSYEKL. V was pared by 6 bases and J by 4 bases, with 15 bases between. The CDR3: CASRARTAFNEKLFF. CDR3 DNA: TGCGCCAGCAGGGCCCGGACAGCCTTTAATGAAAAACTGTTTTTT.

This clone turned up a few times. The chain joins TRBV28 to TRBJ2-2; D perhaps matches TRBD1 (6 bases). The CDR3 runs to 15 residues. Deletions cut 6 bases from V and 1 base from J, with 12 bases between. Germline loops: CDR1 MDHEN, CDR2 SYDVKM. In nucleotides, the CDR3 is TGTGCCAGCAGCTACAGGGTACAGAACACCGGGGAGCTGTTTTTT. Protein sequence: CASSYRVQNTGELFF.

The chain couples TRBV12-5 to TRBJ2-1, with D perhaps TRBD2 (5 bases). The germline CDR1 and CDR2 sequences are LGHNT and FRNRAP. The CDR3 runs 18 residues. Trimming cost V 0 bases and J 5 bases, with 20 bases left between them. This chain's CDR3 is CASGLVAPRAGLHNEQFF. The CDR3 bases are TGTGCTAGTGGTTTGGTAGCCCCCCGGGCTGGACTTCACAATGAGCAGTTCTTC.

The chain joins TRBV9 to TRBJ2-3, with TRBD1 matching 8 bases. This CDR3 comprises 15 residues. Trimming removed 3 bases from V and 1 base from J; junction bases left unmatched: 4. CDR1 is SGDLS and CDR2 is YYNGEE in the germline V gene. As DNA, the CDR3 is TGTGCCAGCAGCGGAGGACAGGGAGGCACAGATACGCAGTATTTT. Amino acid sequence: CASSGGQGGTDTQYF. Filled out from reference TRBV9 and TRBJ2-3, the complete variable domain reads DSGVTQTPKHLITATGQRVTLRCSPRSGDLSVYWYQQSLDQGLQFLIQYYNGEERAKGNILERFSAQQFPDLHSELNLSSLELGDSALYFCASSGGQGGTDTQYFGPGTRLTVL.

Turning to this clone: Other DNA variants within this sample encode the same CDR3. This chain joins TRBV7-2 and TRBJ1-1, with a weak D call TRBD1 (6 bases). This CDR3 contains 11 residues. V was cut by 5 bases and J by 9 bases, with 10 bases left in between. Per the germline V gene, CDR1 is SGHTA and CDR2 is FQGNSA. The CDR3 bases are TGTGCCAGCAGCCTGGACAGACAAGCTTTCTTT. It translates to CASSLDRQAFF.

The CDR3 bases are TGTGCCAGCAGCCAGGGACAGGGGAACACTGAAGCTTTCTTT. The encoded protein is CASSQGQGNTEAFF. The chain has TRBV7-3 and TRBJ1-1, with TRBD1 identical over 9 bases. V shed 5 bases and J 1 base; nucleotides not matched to a gene: 2. Germline V gene data show CDR1 as SGHTA and CDR2 as FQGTGA. The CDR3 runs 14 residues.

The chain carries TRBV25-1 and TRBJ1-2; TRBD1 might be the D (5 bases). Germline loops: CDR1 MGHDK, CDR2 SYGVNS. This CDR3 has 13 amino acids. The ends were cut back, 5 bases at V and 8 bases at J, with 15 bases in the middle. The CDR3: CASSPLAGDGYTF. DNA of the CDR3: TGTGCCAGCAGTCCATTGGCCGGGGACGGCTACACCTTC.

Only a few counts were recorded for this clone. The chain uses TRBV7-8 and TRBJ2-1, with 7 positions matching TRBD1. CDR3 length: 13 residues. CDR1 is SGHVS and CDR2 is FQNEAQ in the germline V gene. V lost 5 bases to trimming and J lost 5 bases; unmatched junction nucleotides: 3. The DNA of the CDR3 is TGTGCCAGCAGCACTGGGACAGACAATGAGCAGTTCTTC. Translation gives CASSTGTDNEQFF.

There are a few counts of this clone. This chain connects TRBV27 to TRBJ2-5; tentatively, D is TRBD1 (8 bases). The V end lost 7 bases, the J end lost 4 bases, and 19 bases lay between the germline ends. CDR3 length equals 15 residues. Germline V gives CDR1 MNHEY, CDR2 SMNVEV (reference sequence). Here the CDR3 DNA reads TGTGCCAGCACCCGAGGACAGGGAGGGCGAGAGACCCAGTACTTC. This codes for CASTRGQGGRETQYF.

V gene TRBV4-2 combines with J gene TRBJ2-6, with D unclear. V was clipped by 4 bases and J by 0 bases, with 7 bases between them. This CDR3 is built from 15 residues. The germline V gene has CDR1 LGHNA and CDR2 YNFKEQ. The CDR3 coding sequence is TGTGCCAGCAGCCGAGAGACCTCTGGGGCCAACGTCCTGACTTTC. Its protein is CASSRETSGANVLTF.

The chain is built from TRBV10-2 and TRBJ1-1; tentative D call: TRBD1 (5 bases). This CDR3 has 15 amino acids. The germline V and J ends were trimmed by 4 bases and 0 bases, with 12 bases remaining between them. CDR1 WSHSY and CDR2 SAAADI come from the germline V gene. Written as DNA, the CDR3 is TGCGCCAGCAGTGTGAGGGGTACCATGAACACTGAAGCTTTCTTT. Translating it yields CASSVRGTMNTEAFF.

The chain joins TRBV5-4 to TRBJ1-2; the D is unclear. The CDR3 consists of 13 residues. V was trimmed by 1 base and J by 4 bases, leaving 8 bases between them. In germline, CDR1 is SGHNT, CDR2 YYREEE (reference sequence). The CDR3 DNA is TGTGCCAGCAGCTTGCGGGATGGCTATGGCTACACCTTC. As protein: CASSLRDGYGYTF. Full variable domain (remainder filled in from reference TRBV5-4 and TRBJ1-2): ETGVTQSPTHLIKTRGQQVTLRCSSQSGHNTVSWYQQALGQGPQFIFQYYREEENGRGNFPPRFSGLQFPNYSSELNVNALELDDSALYLCASSLRDGYGYTFGSGTRLTVV.

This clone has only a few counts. The CDR3 bases are TGTGCCAGCAGTTTTCGTAGCTTCAATCAGCCCCAGCATTTT. Translating gives CASSFRSFNQPQHF. This sequence joins TRBV28 and TRBJ1-5; D ambiguous. This CDR3 is 14 amino acids long. The V gene's germline CDR1 is MDHEN and CDR2 SYDVKM. V was cut by 3 bases and J by 3 bases, with 9 bases left in between.

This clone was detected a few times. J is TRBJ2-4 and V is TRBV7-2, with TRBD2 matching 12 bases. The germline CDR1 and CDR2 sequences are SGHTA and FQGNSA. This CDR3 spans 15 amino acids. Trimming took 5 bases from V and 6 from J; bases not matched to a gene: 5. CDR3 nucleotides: TGTGCCAGCAGCCCGCGACTAGCGGGAGTAAACATTCAGTACTTC. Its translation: CASSPRLAGVNIQYF.